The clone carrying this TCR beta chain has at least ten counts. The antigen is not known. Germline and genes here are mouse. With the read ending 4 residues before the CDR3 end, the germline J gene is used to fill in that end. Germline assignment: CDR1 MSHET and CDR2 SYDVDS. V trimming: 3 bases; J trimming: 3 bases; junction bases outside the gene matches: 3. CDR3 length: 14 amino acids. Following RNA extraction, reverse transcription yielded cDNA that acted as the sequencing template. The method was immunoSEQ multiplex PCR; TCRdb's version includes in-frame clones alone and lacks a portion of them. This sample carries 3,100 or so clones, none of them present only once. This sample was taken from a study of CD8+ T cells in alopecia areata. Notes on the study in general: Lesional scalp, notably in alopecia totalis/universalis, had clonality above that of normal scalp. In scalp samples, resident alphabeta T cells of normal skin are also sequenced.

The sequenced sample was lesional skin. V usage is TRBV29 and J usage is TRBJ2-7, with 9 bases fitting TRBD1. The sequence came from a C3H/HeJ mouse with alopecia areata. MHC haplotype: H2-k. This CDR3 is CASSLGTGFYEQYF. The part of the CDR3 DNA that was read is TGTGCTAGCAGTTTGGGGACAGGGTTCTAT.